These 17 T cell receptor beta chains came from one sample sequenced in a study of PD-1 blockade in classical Hodgkin lymphoma. Each patient's relapse followed autologous stem cell transplantation, and brentuximab vedotin exposure varied. TCRdb's copy holds only in-frame clones and misses some; the assay was immunoSEQ multiplex PCR. The data show over 10,000 clones, with approximately 86% seen just once and about 40% held by the top ten. The material sequenced was peripheral blood mononuclear cells (PBMCs), taken at baseline. The receptor source for this set is a human donor with classical Hodgkin lymphoma.

The rearrangement joins TRBV9 to TRBJ2-2; 8 bases align to TRBD1. Germline V CDR1 and CDR2: SGDLS, YYNGEE. V lost 0 bases to trimming and J lost 4 bases; unmatched junction nucleotides: 2. The CDR3 runs to 15 residues. CDR3 bases: TGTGCCAGCAGCGTAGAGACAGGGGCCACCGGGGAGCTGTTTTTT. It translates to CASSVETGATGELFF. Together with reference TRBV9 and TRBJ2-2, the CDR3 gives the full variable domain: DSGVTQTPKHLITATGQRVTLRCSPRSGDLSVYWYQQSLDQGLQFLIQYYNGEERAKGNILERFSAQQFPDLHSELNLSSLELGDSALYFCASSVETGATGELFFGEGSRLTVL.

The genes are TRBV30 and TRBJ1-1; D might be TRBD1 (5 bases). The germline V gene encodes CDR1 GTSNPN and CDR2 SVGIG (reference sequence). The germline V and J ends were trimmed by 3 bases and 5 bases, with 13 bases remaining between them. There are 13 residues in the CDR3. CDR3 in amino acids: CAWRPEWGTEAFF. CDR3 nucleotides: TGTGCCTGGAGACCCGAGTGGGGGACTGAAGCTTTCTTT. Using reference TRBV30 and TRBJ1-1 for the parts outside the CDR3, the full variable domain is SQTIHQWPATLVQPVGSPLSLECTVEGTSNPNLYWYRQAAGRGLQLLFYSVGIGQISSEVPQNLSASRPQDRQFILSSKKLLLSDSGFYLCAWRPEWGTEAFFGQGTRLTVV.

The chain uses TRBV7-9 and TRBJ1-1, with a possible D match to TRBD1 (5 bases). The CDR3 totals 15 residues. Trimming shortened V by 5 bases and J by 6 bases, and 19 bases separated the two germline ends. CDR1 is SEHNR, CDR2 FQNEAQ, per germline (reference sequence). CDR3 in amino acids: CASSHARDRFPEAFF. The CDR3 DNA reads TGTGCCAGCAGCCACGCCCGGGACCGGTTCCCTGAAGCTTTCTTT. Based on the CDR3 plus reference TRBV7-9 and TRBJ1-1, the full variable domain is DTGVSQNPRHKITKRGQNVTFRCDPISEHNRLYWYRQTLGQGPEFLTYFQNEAQLEKSRLLSDRFSAERPKGSFSTLEIQRTEQGDSAMYLCASSHARDRFPEAFFGQGTRLTVV.

This clone appeared a few times. This chain links TRBV2 with TRBJ2-7; D ambiguous. With 8 bases removed from V and 2 bases from J, the gap between germline ends came to 16 bases. Per the germline V gene, CDR1 is SNHLY and CDR2 is FYNNEI. The CDR3 consists of 14 residues. The chain's CDR3 is CASSIYRVAYEQYF. The DNA of the CDR3 is TGTGCCAGCTCTATTTATAGGGTGGCCTACGAGCAGTACTTC.

This sequence joins TRBV6-5 and TRBJ2-3; TRBD1 matches at 8 bases. The trim removed 6 bases at V and 0 bases at J, leaving 2 bases unmatched. This CDR3 comprises 14 residues. Germline V gene sequence: CDR1 MNHEY, CDR2 SVGAGI. CDR3 in amino acids: CASSRGLSTDTQYF. The CDR3, as DNA: TGTGCCAGCAGCAGGGGGCTGAGCACAGATACGCAGTATTTT.

The chain carries TRBV9 and TRBJ2-1, with a tentative D call TRBD2 (5 bases). Trimming cost V 4 bases and J 8 bases, with 22 bases left between them. The CDR3 is 16 residues long. Germline V gene data show CDR1 as SGDLS and CDR2 as YYNGEE. The DNA for the CDR3 is TGTGCCAGCAGCCTGAGGGATCTAGGGCTGAGCGATGAGCAGTTCTTC. Protein: CASSLRDLGLSDEQFF.

This chain links TRBV7-2 with TRBJ1-3; D is uncertain. CDR1 is SGHTA, CDR2 FQGNSA, per germline. The CDR3 contains 15 residues. V lost 5 bases to trimming and J lost 0 bases, with 11 bases between them. The CDR3 spells CASSPPGPSGNTIYF. The CDR3 nucleotides read TGTGCCAGCAGCCCGCCGGGTCCCTCTGGAAACACCATATATTTT.

The rearrangement links TRBV19 to TRBJ1-3; D is unresolved. Germline V gene lookup returns CDR1 LNHDA and CDR2 SQIVND (reference sequence). The CDR3 has 14 residues. With 6 bases removed from V and 0 bases from J, the gap between germline ends came to 9 bases. The CDR3 region has the DNA TGTGCCAGTAGGTCAGAGGGCTCTGGAAACACCATATATTTT. Translating it yields CASRSEGSGNTIYF.

The chain links TRBV4-1 to TRBJ2-7, with D perhaps matching TRBD1 or TRBD2 (5 bases each). The CDR3 is made up of 12 amino acids. Between the trimmed V and J ends, which lost 11 bases and 3 bases, there was a span of 14 bases. Germline assignment: CDR1 MGHRA and CDR2 YSYEKL. The CDR3 loop reads CASGPNIYEQYF. The CDR3 nucleotides are TGCGCCTCGGGACCGAACATCTACGAGCAGTACTTC.

This clone is medium-sized in the sample. The chain recombines TRBV6-5 with TRBJ1-1; TRBD1 is a possible D gene (6 bases). This CDR3 region has 13 residues. Trimming removed 6 bases at V and 3 bases at J, with 11 bases between. Germline values: CDR1 MNHEY, CDR2 SVGAGI. The CDR3 DNA reads TGTGCCAGCAGCAGGGGATTTGACACTGAAGCTTTCTTT. Protein product: CASSRGFDTEAFF.

The chain couples TRBV5-1 to TRBJ1-6; 7 positions match TRBD1. Germline values: CDR1 SGHRS, CDR2 YFSETQ. This CDR3 is 15 amino acids long. V trimming: 3 bases; J trimming: 8 bases; junction bases outside the gene matches: 8. The CDR3 is CASSSDRAGDSPLHF. Here the CDR3 DNA reads TGCGCCAGCAGCTCTGACAGGGCCGGCGATTCACCCCTCCACTTT. Full variable domain (rest looked up from reference TRBV5-1 and TRBJ1-6): KAGVTQTPRYLIKTRGQQVTLSCSPISGHRSVSWYQQTPGQGLQFLFEYFSETQRNKGNFPGRFSGRQFSNSRSEMNVSTLELGDSALYLCASSSDRAGDSPLHFGNGTRLTVT.

This chain links TRBV5-4 with TRBJ2-2; D uncertain. Trimming removed 2 bases at V and 1 base at J, with 6 bases between. The V gene's germline CDR1 is SGHNT and CDR2 YYREEE (reference sequence). The CDR3 spans 14 residues. This chain's CDR3 is CASSFQRNTGELFF. DNA of the CDR3: TGTGCCAGCAGCTTCCAGAGGAACACCGGGGAGCTGTTTTTT.

This chain uses TRBV19 with TRBJ2-7; the match to TRBD1 covers 7 bases. V gave up 6 bases and J gave up 4 bases; unmatched junction bases: 6. In germline, CDR1 is LNHDA, CDR2 SQIVND (reference sequence). CDR3 size: 13 residues. CDR3 loop: CASSPGQTYEQYF. CDR3 DNA sequence: TGTGCCAGTAGCCCGGGACAGACATACGAGCAGTACTTC.

The J gene is TRBJ2-7, the V gene TRBV11-2; 7 bases map to TRBD2. V lost 5 bases and J lost 5; bases outside the gene matches: 6. The CDR3 is 13 amino acids. The germline CDR1 and CDR2 sequences are SGHAT and FQNNGV. Here the CDR3 DNA reads TGTGCCAGCAGCCCCGGACGGGGGGACGAGCAGTACTTC. This encodes CASSPGRGDEQYF. Together with reference TRBV11-2 and TRBJ2-7, the CDR3 gives the full variable domain: EAGVAQSPRYKIIEKRQSVAFWCNPISGHATLYWYQQILGQGPKLLIQFQNNGVVDDSQLPKDRFSAERLKGVDSTLKIQPAKLEDSAVYLCASSPGRGDEQYFGPGTRLTVT.

V usage is TRBV5-5 and J usage is TRBJ1-5; possible D gene TRBD1, 5 bases. This CDR3 is 15 amino acids long. Germline CDR1 SGHKS, CDR2 YYEKEE (reference sequence). V dropped 1 base and J dropped 0 bases, with 8 bases sitting between them. The CDR3 DNA is TGTGCCAGCAGCTTGTGGGGGAGTAGCAATCAGCCCCAGCATTTT. It is translated as CASSLWGSSNQPQHF. Supplemented by reference TRBV5-5 and TRBJ1-5, the full variable domain reads DAGVTQSPTHLIKTRGQQVTLRCSPISGHKSVSWYQQVLGQGPQFIFQYYEKEERGRGNFPDRFSARQFPNYSSELNVNALLLGDSALYLCASSLWGSSNQPQHFGDGTRLSIL.

J is TRBJ1-2 and V is TRBV7-7; no reliable D call. The germline CDR1 and CDR2 sequences are SSHAT and FNYEAQ (reference sequence). This CDR3 has 11 residues. DNA for the CDR3: TGTGCAGCTCACAAAACTGGTGGCTACACCTTC. Translated, it gives CAAHKTGGYTF.

The chain joins TRBV5-6 to TRBJ2-7; 8 nucleotides match TRBD2. J gave up 0 bases and V 1 base, and 15 bases lay outside the gene matches. CDR1 and CDR2 from the germline V gene are SGHDT and YYEEEE. There are 19 residues in the CDR3. Here the CDR3 reads CASSLLFGPAGVPSYEQYF. CDR3 bases: TGTGCCAGCAGCTTGCTGTTCGGCCCAGCGGGAGTCCCCTCCTACGAGCAGTACTTC.